These 8 T cell receptor beta chains originate from one sample sequenced in a study of T cells in Graves' hyperthyroidism and ophthalmopathy. Researchers took RNA transcripts and amplified the TCR beta CDR3 regions from them. HTBI primers were the set used in a first-round RT-PCR of the TCR CDR3. TCRdb redid the calling of the multiplex PCR reads with MiXCR, one entry per CDR3 protein. The sample lists approximately 640,000 distinct CDR3 sequences, roughly 16% occurring once. The sequenced material came from blood. These receptors came from a woman aged 30 to 39 with Graves' hyperthyroidism.

This clonotype was detected ten times or more. The genes are TRBV24-1 and TRBJ2-1; D may be TRBD1 (5 bases). V was cut by 2 bases and J by 0 bases, with 7 bases left in between. Germline values: CDR1 KGHDR, CDR2 SFDVKD. This CDR3 is built from 15 residues. The CDR3: CATSDSGHSYNEQFF. As DNA, the CDR3 is TGTGCCACCAGTGATTCAGGGCACTCCTACAATGAGCAGTTCTTC.

This clonotype appeared a few times. The rearrangement joins TRBV13 to TRBJ2-7, with 9 nucleotides matching TRBD1. The V gene end was trimmed by 1 base and the J gene end by 4 bases; junction bases not matched to a gene: 2. This CDR3 region has 14 residues. Germline V gene sequence: CDR1 PRHDT, CDR2 FYEKMQ (reference sequence). The CDR3: CASSLEDRGYEQYF. CDR3 bases: TGTGCCAGCAGCTTAGAGGACAGGGGTTACGAGCAGTACTTC.

This clonotype showed up many times. The chain employs TRBV6-2 or TRBV6-3 and TRBJ2-5; the match to TRBD2 covers 10 bases. CDR1 and CDR2 from the germline V gene are MNHEY and SVGEGT. V lost 2 bases to trimming and J lost 0 bases; unmatched junction nucleotides: 3. This CDR3 contains 16 residues. The CDR3 coding sequence is TGTGCCAGCAGTTACCTTGGGACTAGCGACCAAGAGACCCAGTACTTC. This codes for CASSYLGTSDQETQYF.

The CDR3 is CASSLGRGSWETQYF. The CDR3 DNA sequence: TGTGCCAGCAGCTTGGGGCGCGGGAGTTGGGAGACCCAGTACTTC. The gene calls are TRBV5-4 and TRBJ2-5, with 7 nucleotides matching TRBD2. Losses at the gene ends were 0 bases for V and 5 bases for J; bases not matched to a gene: 7. The CDR3 is 15 residues long. The germline gives CDR1 SGHNT, CDR2 YYREEE (reference sequence). The full variable domain, in which reference TRBV5-4 and TRBJ2-5 provide the parts outside the CDR3, is ETGVTQSPTHLIKTRGQQVTLRCSSQSGHNTVSWYQQALGQGPQFIFQYYREEENGRGNFPPRFSGLQFPNYSSELNVNALELDDSALYLCASSLGRGSWETQYFGPGTRLLVL.

The gene calls are TRBV20-1 and TRBJ2-3; no clear D. The CDR3 consists of 11 residues. Germline CDR1 and CDR2: DFQATT and SNEGSKA (reference sequence). V gave up 6 bases and J gave up 3 bases, with 7 bases separating them. The CDR3 bases are TGCAGTGCGAGGAAGACAGATACGCAGTATTTT. Translation: CSARKTDTQYF.

This clonotype was counted ten times or more. V and J are TRBV7-2 and TRBJ2-3; tentatively, D is TRBD2 (5 bases). The CDR3 spans 16 residues. V lost 4 bases and J lost 1, with 15 bases in between. Germline V gives CDR1 SGHTA, CDR2 FQGNSA. The CDR3 here is CASSSVDWPRTDTQYF. In DNA form, the CDR3 reads TGTGCCAGCAGCTCCGTGGACTGGCCGCGCACAGATACGCAGTATTTT.

This clonotype was observed a few times. This rearrangement joins TRBV7-9 to TRBJ2-3, with 12 positions matching TRBD1. Trimming at V came to 5 bases and at J to 4 bases, leaving 4 bases not matched to a gene. The CDR3 consists of 15 residues. Germline lookup yields CDR1 SEHNR and CDR2 FQNEAQ (reference sequence). This chain's CDR3 is CASSHGTGGSDTQYF. The CDR3 DNA sequence: TGTGCCAGCAGCCACGGGACAGGGGGCTCAGATACGCAGTATTTT.

This chain uses TRBV7-8 with TRBJ2-7, with 15 positions matching TRBD2. V lost 5 bases to trimming and J lost 3 bases; unmatched junction nucleotides: 14. The CDR3 totals 19 residues. The V gene's germline CDR1 is SGHVS and CDR2 FQNEAQ. The CDR3 reads CASSPRTSGRASRGYEQYF. DNA for the CDR3: TGTGCCAGCAGCCCACGGACTAGCGGGAGGGCCTCTAGGGGCTACGAGCAGTACTTC.